What follows are 27 T cell receptor beta chains derived from one specimen sequenced in a study of blood T cell repertoires in COVID-19. Here immunoSEQ multiplex PCR was the method, and the copy in TCRdb shows in-frame clones only, minus some. The sample has about 120,000 clones, 85% to 90% seen once. Sequenced material: peripheral blood. Source of these receptors: a man aged 60 to 69 with acute or convalescent COVID-19.

The chain joins TRBV11-3 to TRBJ2-1, with no clear D. V was pared by 3 bases and J by 7 bases, with 7 bases between. The CDR3 totals 12 residues. Germline-derived CDR1 and CDR2 are SGHNT and YENEEA. The CDR3 DNA is TGTGCCAGCAGCTTCGACGGGAATGAGCAGTTCTTC. Protein sequence: CASSFDGNEQFF.

The CDR3 bases are TGTGCCAGCAGCCAAGAATGGGCCGTGAACACTGAAGCTTTCTTT. It codes for CASSQEWAVNTEAFF. The chain uses TRBV4-2 and TRBJ1-1; the D is unclear. The CDR3 length is 15 residues. The V gene lost 0 bases and the J gene lost 0 bases, with 8 bases spanning the gap. CDR1 is LGHNA, CDR2 YNFKEQ, per germline.

In regard to this clone: Different DNA sequences within this sample yield the same CDR3. J is TRBJ2-5 and V is TRBV5-4, with D tentatively TRBD1 (5 bases). Trimming cost V 0 bases and J 4 bases, with 7 bases left between them. The length of the CDR3 is 13 residues. CDR1 and CDR2 from the germline V gene are SGHNT and YYREEE (reference sequence). Written as DNA, the CDR3 is TGTGCCAGCAGCTTGGGGGGCGGAGAGACCCAGTACTTC. Its translation is CASSLGGGETQYF.

The J gene is TRBJ2-7, the V gene TRBV5-1, with TRBD2 as a possible D gene (6 bases). Trimming took 0 bases from V and 5 from J, leaving 12 bases between them. The CDR3 is made up of 14 amino acids. The V gene's germline CDR1 is SGHRS and CDR2 YFSETQ. CDR3 in DNA: TGCGCCAGCAGCTTGGGGCTAGCGCACGACGAGCAGTACTTC. Protein sequence: CASSLGLAHDEQYF.

The chain couples TRBV6-5 to TRBJ1-2; possibly TRBD1 for D (5 bases). The V end lost 1 base, the J end lost 4 bases, and 13 bases lay between the germline ends. The CDR3 length is 15 residues. Germline values: CDR1 MNHEY, CDR2 SVGAGI. Here the CDR3 DNA reads TGTGCCAGCAGTTACTGGGGCCAGCGCTTCTATGGCTACACCTTC. As protein: CASSYWGQRFYGYTF.

This clone was found a few times. V usage is TRBV11-1 and J usage is TRBJ1-1, with D perhaps TRBD1 (6 bases). V dropped 2 bases and J dropped 5 bases, with 15 bases sitting between them. The germline CDR1 and CDR2 sequences are SGHAT and FQDESV (reference sequence). This CDR3 contains 15 residues. The CDR3 loop reads CASSLRGWMVTEAFF. In nucleotides, the CDR3 is TGTGCCAGCAGCTTAAGGGGGTGGATGGTTACTGAAGCTTTCTTT.

The CDR3 here is CASSADRAVGLGETQYF. In DNA form, the CDR3 reads TGTGCCAGCAGCGCCGACAGGGCCGTTGGGCTTGGGGAGACCCAGTACTTC. V gene TRBV9 combines with J gene TRBJ2-5, with 7 bases identical to TRBD1. CDR3 length: 17 amino acids. Germline CDR1 is SGDLS and CDR2 is YYNGEE. J gave up 5 bases and V 3 bases, and 16 bases lay outside the gene matches. Drawing the rest from reference TRBV9 and TRBJ2-5, the complete variable domain is DSGVTQTPKHLITATGQRVTLRCSPRSGDLSVYWYQQSLDQGLQFLIQYYNGEERAKGNILERFSAQQFPDLHSELNLSSLELGDSALYFCASSADRAVGLGETQYFGPGTRLLVL.

The V call is TRBV28, the J call TRBJ1-2; D is perhaps TRBD1 (6 bases). This CDR3 has 15 amino acids. Germline CDR1 is MDHEN and CDR2 is SYDVKM. Trimming pared 2 bases from V and 4 bases from J, leaving 14 bases between. The CDR3 reads CASSLGGRGSYGYTF. In nucleotides, the CDR3 is TGTGCCAGCAGTTTAGGGGGGCGGGGGAGCTATGGCTACACCTTC.

The sample holds a few counts of this clone. The chain joins TRBV2 to TRBJ1-4; 8 bases line up with TRBD1. The J segment lost 0 bases and the V segment lost 7 bases, leaving 4 bases of the junction unmatched. Germline CDR1 and CDR2: SNHLY and FYNNEI. The CDR3 has 15 residues. CDR3 bases: TGTGCCAGCACAGGGGGCATAACAACTAATGAAAAACTGTTTTTT. Translating it yields CASTGGITTNEKLFF. Supplemented by reference TRBV2 and TRBJ1-4, the full variable domain reads EPEVTQTPSHQVTQMGQEVILRCVPISNHLYFYWYRQILGQKVEFLVSFYNNEISEKSEIFDDQFSVERPDGSNFTLKIRSTKLEDSAMYFCASTGGITTNEKLFFGSGTQLSVL.

The chain carries TRBV7-2 and TRBJ2-3; a weak D match, TRBD2 (6 bases). Germline CDR1 reads SGHTA; CDR2 reads FQGNSA. CDR3 length: 15 residues. Deletions cut 3 bases from V and 2 bases from J, with 12 bases between. The CDR3 sequence: CASSFGGVNTDTQYF. In nucleotides, the CDR3 is TGTGCCAGCAGCTTCGGGGGAGTCAACACAGATACGCAGTATTTT.

V gene TRBV19 combines with J gene TRBJ2-3; 7 bases agree with TRBD2. After removal of 7 bases from V and 8 bases from J, the junction contained 12 bases not matched to a gene. The CDR3 extends over 14 amino acids. Germline loops: CDR1 LNHDA, CDR2 SQIVND (reference sequence). CDR3 coding DNA: TGTGCCAGTACGGGTGCGGGAGTGTTCGGTACGCAGTATTTT. Amino acid sequence: CASTGAGVFGTQYF.

This rearrangement joins TRBV18 to TRBJ2-5; TRBD1 agrees at 8 bases. V lost 6 bases to trimming and J lost 4 bases; unmatched junction nucleotides: 13. The germline V gene encodes CDR1 KGHSH and CDR2 LQKENI. The CDR3 totals 16 residues. Here the CDR3 DNA reads TGTGCCAGCTCCCAAAACCCCGGACAGGGAGGAGAGACCCAGTACTTC. Amino acid sequence: CASSQNPGQGGETQYF.

About this clone itself: Other nucleotide sequences from this sample produce the same CDR3. This rearrangement joins TRBV13 to TRBJ1-2; D possibly corresponds to TRBD1 (6 bases). V lost 3 bases and J 4 bases, leaving 12 bases between the germline ends. CDR3 length: 14 residues. Germline V gene lookup returns CDR1 PRHDT and CDR2 FYEKMQ (reference sequence). CDR3 residues: CASSLEGGSYGYTF. In DNA form, the CDR3 reads TGTGCCAGCAGCTTGGAGGGGGGGTCCTATGGCTACACCTTC.

CDR3 protein: CATSKTGGDQPQHF. As DNA, the CDR3 is TGTGCCACCAGTAAAACCGGGGGGGATCAGCCCCAGCATTTT. The genes are TRBV24-1 and TRBJ1-5; weak D call: TRBD1 (5 bases). Germline CDR1 KGHDR, CDR2 SFDVKD. The CDR3 totals 14 residues. V was shortened by 6 bases and J by 5 bases, with 13 bases between the two germline ends.

V gene TRBV6-5 combines with J gene TRBJ1-2; D possibly corresponds to TRBD1 (6 bases). Trimming removed 10 bases from V and 8 bases from J, with 20 bases in between. The CDR3 is made up of 13 amino acids. Germline-derived CDR1 and CDR2 are MNHEY and SVGAGI. The DNA for the CDR3 is TGTGCCACCACCGTGAAGGGGGTAGGCGGCTACACCTTC. Its translation is CATTVKGVGGYTF.

The rearrangement uses TRBV7-2 and TRBJ2-7; tentative D call: TRBD1 (6 bases). The ends were cut back, 0 bases at V and 12 bases at J, with 12 bases in the middle. CDR3 length equals 12 residues. Germline-derived CDR1 and CDR2 are SGHTA and FQGNSA. For the CDR3, the DNA is TGTGCCAGCAGCTTAGCGAGGCAGGGGTGGTACTTC. Protein sequence: CASSLARQGWYF.

The J gene is TRBJ2-6, the V gene TRBV19, with a tentative D call TRBD2 (5 bases). This CDR3 spans 17 amino acids. Germline values: CDR1 LNHDA, CDR2 SQIVND (reference sequence). V was clipped by 4 bases and J by 2 bases, with 15 bases between them. The CDR3 region has the DNA TGTGCCAGTAGTAGATTTACGGACGGGGCTGGGGCCAACGTCCTGACTTTC. This gives the protein CASSRFTDGAGANVLTF.

J is TRBJ2-5 and V is TRBV24-1; D is perhaps TRBD2 (5 bases). The V end lost 4 bases, the J end lost 4 bases, and 9 bases lay between the germline ends. The CDR3 loop spans 13 amino acids. CDR1 KGHDR and CDR2 SFDVKD come from the germline V gene. The DNA of the CDR3 is TGTGCCACCAGTGACTCTAGCATAGAGACCCAGTACTTC. Translation gives CATSDSSIETQYF.

The chain couples TRBV7-2 to TRBJ2-3, with 7 bases fitting TRBD1. Germline assignment: CDR1 SGHTA and CDR2 FQGNSA. The J segment lost 2 bases and the V segment lost 1 base, leaving 3 bases of the junction unmatched. This CDR3 region has 15 residues. The DNA for the CDR3 is TGTGCCAGCAGCTTAGGGGGACAGTTCACAGATACGCAGTATTTT. Translating gives CASSLGGQFTDTQYF.

This clone has just one count. The chain has TRBV9 and TRBJ1-3; 9 positions agree with TRBD1. V shed 4 bases, J shed 4 bases, and the junction held 12 bases outside the gene matches. The length of the CDR3 is 17 residues. In germline, CDR1 is SGDLS, CDR2 YYNGEE. CDR3 sequence: CASSSSTGTGRGNTIYF. The CDR3 DNA follows: TGTGCCAGCAGCTCATCTACCGGGACAGGGAGGGGAAACACCATATATTTT.

The CDR3 DNA is TGTGCCACCCGAGAGCGGGAGAGTATGAGCTACGAGCAGTACTTC. Translated, it gives CATRERESMSYEQYF. The chain links TRBV2 to TRBJ2-7; 8 nucleotides agree with TRBD2. Germline loops: CDR1 SNHLY, CDR2 FYNNEI. V lost 10 bases to trimming and J lost 3 bases; unmatched junction nucleotides: 14. The CDR3 runs 15 residues.

This rearrangement joins TRBV25-1 to TRBJ1-1; 7 positions agree with TRBD1. The ends lost 5 bases at V and 4 bases at J; junction bases unmatched: 10. The CDR3 has 15 residues. The germline V gene encodes CDR1 MGHDK and CDR2 SYGVNS. CDR3 DNA sequence: TGTGCCAGCAGTCCCGCGACAGGGCCGGGCACTGAAGCTTTCTTT. It codes for CASSPATGPGTEAFF. Drawing the rest from reference TRBV25-1 and TRBJ1-1, the complete variable domain is EADIYQTPRYLVIGTGKKITLECSQTMGHDKMYWYQQDPGMELHLIHYSYGVNSTEKGDLSSESTVSRIRTEHFPLTLESARPSHTSQYLCASSPATGPGTEAFFGQGTRLTVV.

The genes are TRBV24-1 and TRBJ2-3, with TRBD2 identical over 12 bases. The V segment lost 0 bases and the J segment 6 bases; nucleotides outside the gene matches: 6. This CDR3 contains 17 residues. Germline-derived CDR1 and CDR2 are KGHDR and SFDVKD. CDR3 nucleotide sequence: TGTGCCACCAGTGATTTGGAGACTAGCGGGAGTCCCGATACGCAGTATTTT. It codes for CATSDLETSGSPDTQYF.

This chain connects TRBV29-1 to TRBJ1-2, with 9 bases that match TRBD1. J gave up 7 bases and V 5 bases, and 14 bases lay outside the gene matches. Germline assignment: CDR1 SQVTM and CDR2 ANQGSEA. The CDR3 has 15 residues. CDR3 in amino acids: CSVKPPGTGSVGYTF. The CDR3 coding sequence is TGCAGCGTTAAACCTCCCGGGACAGGGTCTGTTGGCTACACCTTC.

This sequence joins TRBV4-3 and TRBJ2-1, with D maybe TRBD2 (8 bases). Trimming cost V 4 bases and J 0 bases, with 22 bases left between them. CDR1 and CDR2 (germline): LGHNA, YSLEER. This CDR3 has 19 amino acids. CDR3 residues: CASSLRTGPSGSSYNEQFF. CDR3 in DNA: TGCGCCAGCAGCCTAAGGACAGGCCCGAGCGGGAGCTCCTACAATGAGCAGTTCTTC.

This clone came up once. The chain combines TRBV20-1 with TRBJ1-4; D not certain. CDR1 and CDR2 (germline): DFQATT, SNEGSKA (reference sequence). This CDR3 is built from 13 residues. Trimming cost V 3 bases and J 4 bases, with 9 bases left between them. Written as DNA, the CDR3 is TGCAGTGCTAGTCTAGGTTATAATGAAAAACTGTTTTTT. It codes for CSASLGYNEKLFF.

This chain joins TRBV9 and TRBJ2-1; 7 bases match TRBD2. This CDR3 has 16 residues. Germline values: CDR1 SGDLS, CDR2 YYNGEE. Trimming removed 0 bases from V and 5 bases from J; junction bases left unmatched: 8. Written as DNA, the CDR3 is TGTGCCAGCAGCGTAGCTTCCAGCGGGACTGACAATGAGCAGTTCTTC. It yields the protein CASSVASSGTDNEQFF.